This T cell receptor beta chain was retrieved from a study of T cells after yellow fever vaccination. Findings of the study overall: Though weaker, the secondary response peaked faster, on day 5 versus 15.

Germline V gene lookup returns CDR1 KGHDR and CDR2 SFDVKD. The CDR3 extends over 14 amino acids. Deletions cut 5 bases from V and 5 bases from J, with 11 bases between. One entry per CDR3 protein results from TCRdb running MiXCR on the 5' RACE reads. The sample includes approximately 160,000 distinct CDR3 sequences, about 6% of them seen just once. This clonotype was seen at least ten times. Its target is unknown. The TCR was taken from a man aged 18 to 30 who received the YFV17D yellow fever vaccine. Sequenced material: CD4+ T cells sorted from PBMCs, taken on the day of the first yellow fever vaccination. The chain combines TRBV24-1 with TRBJ2-2, with D perhaps TRBD2 (6 bases). For the CDR3, the DNA is TGTGCCACCAGTGTCCAAGGGAGGACCGGGGAGCTGTTTTTT. Translating it yields CATSVQGRTGELFF.